Each of the 27 T cell receptor beta chains below was sequenced from the same sample in a study of human T cells and chemical hapten exposure. TCRdb itself ran the RACE reads through MiXCR, one entry per CDR3 protein. The table includes roughly 69,000 distinct CDR3 sequences, approximately 11% detected once. The time point here: patch test 3, about 24 weeks after DPC sensitization. Treatment specified: therapeutic diphenylcyclopropenone sensitization with weekly scalp DPC. This specimen was whole blood, taken in connection with sensitization to the hapten diphenylcyclopropenone (DPC). All receptors come from a woman in her 30s with alopecia areata. Some clones in this sample may be carry-over from other donors' samples.

This clonotype was seen many times. The chain combines TRBV6-2 or TRBV6-3 with TRBJ1-1, with TRBD1 identical over 7 bases. With V trimmed by 2 bases and J by 0 bases, 3 bases remained unmatched. This CDR3 comprises 15 residues. Germline V gene lookup returns CDR1 MNHEY and CDR2 SVGEGT. The CDR3: CASSYRDRMNTEAFF. The DNA of the CDR3 is TGTGCCAGCAGTTACCGGGACAGAATGAACACTGAAGCTTTCTTT.

This clonotype has more than one count but fewer than ten. The chain recombines TRBV21-1 with TRBJ2-2. TRBV21-1 is a known pseudogene. CDR3 size: 16 residues. CDR3 residues: CASKNWQPTNTGELFF. In DNA form, the CDR3 reads TGTGCCAGCAAAAACTGGCAGCCTACGAACACCGGGGAGCTGTTTTTT.

The chain joins TRBV20-1 to TRBJ2-7; D call uncertain. The CDR3 runs 11 residues. V lost 5 bases and J 2 bases, leaving 7 bases between the germline ends. Germline values: CDR1 DFQATT, CDR2 SNEGSKA (reference sequence). The CDR3 sequence: CSAVNTYEQYF. The CDR3 nucleotides read TGCAGTGCTGTTAATACCTACGAGCAGTACTTC.

CDR3 amino acids: CASSPSAGSNQPQHF. The CDR3 nucleotides read TGTGCCAGCTCACCTTCGGCAGGTAGCAATCAGCCCCAGCATTTT. V and J are TRBV18 and TRBJ1-5; D call uncertain. Between the trimmed V and J ends, which lost 3 bases and 0 bases, there was a span of 9 bases. Looked up from germline, CDR1 is KGHSH and CDR2 is LQKENI. The CDR3 is made up of 15 amino acids.

V usage is TRBV18 and J usage is TRBJ2-3; 10 bases map to TRBD1. Germline V gene lookup returns CDR1 KGHSH and CDR2 LQKENI. The CDR3 contains 17 residues. The V segment lost 2 bases and the J segment 2 bases; nucleotides outside the gene matches: 7. The CDR3 spells CASSPYIGTGATDTQYF. CDR3 coding DNA: TGTGCCAGCTCACCATATATAGGGACAGGGGCCACAGATACGCAGTATTTT.

The chain joins TRBV7-9 to TRBJ2-2; D is unclear. The CDR3 is made up of 12 amino acids. CDR1 is SEHNR, CDR2 FQNEAQ, per germline (reference sequence). V dropped 5 bases and J dropped 10 bases, with 11 bases sitting between them. For the CDR3, the DNA is TGTGCCAGCAGCGAGACTGCGGCGGAGCTGTTTTTT. Its protein product is CASSETAAELFF. Based on the CDR3 plus reference TRBV7-9 and TRBJ2-2, the full variable domain is DTGVSQNPRHKITKRGQNVTFRCDPISEHNRLYWYRQTLGQGPEFLTYFQNEAQLEKSRLLSDRFSAERPKGSFSTLEIQRTEQGDSAMYLCASSETAAELFFGEGSRLTVL.

In this sample, this clonotype turned up a few times. The chain couples TRBV9 to TRBJ1-1; no clear D gene. V lost 0 bases, J lost 1 base, and 7 bases lay in between. CDR1 and CDR2 (germline): SGDLS, YYNGEE. The CDR3 has 14 residues. The CDR3 is CASSVGNTNTEAFF. CDR3 sequence (DNA): TGTGCCAGCAGCGTAGGAAACACGAACACTGAAGCTTTCTTT.

Details on this clonotype: A much larger clone lies a single base off, so this may be a read error. This sequence joins TRBV7-3 and TRBJ2-3; weak D call: TRBD2 (7 bases). Looked up from germline, CDR1 is SGHTA and CDR2 is FQGTGA. V lost 5 bases to trimming and J lost 1 base, with 13 bases between them. CDR3 size: 15 residues. CDR3 nucleotide sequence: TGTGCCAGCAGCCCGGGGGGCTGGGGCACAGATACGCAGTATTTT. This encodes CASSPGGWGTDTQYF.

Ten or more counts support this clonotype. The germline gene is not matched at one end of the junction; a read error may be the cause. V is TRBV12-3 or TRBV12-4 and J is TRBJ2-4; possibly TRBD1 or TRBD2 for D (5 bases each). The CDR3 spans 14 residues. The CDR3 DNA sequence: TGTGCCAGCAGCCAACGTAATGATGGCGAGGGGATGGACTTC. Its protein product is CASSQRNDGEGMDF.

CDR3 loop: CACPDRFNTEAFF. CDR3 nucleotides: TGTGCCTGCCCCGACAGGTTCAACACTGAAGCTTTCTTT. The genes are TRBV21-1 and TRBJ1-1; TRBD1 reflects the table's D call only, with no check against the DNA. TRBV21-1 is assigned pseudogene status. The CDR3 consists of 13 residues.

V and J are TRBV29-1 and TRBJ2-3, with 8 bases identical to TRBD1. Per the germline V gene, CDR1 is SQVTM and CDR2 is ANQGSEA. Trimming at V came to 8 bases and at J to 2 bases, leaving 12 bases not matched to a gene. The CDR3 spans 15 residues. The CDR3 is CSYRQGLPSTDTQYF. DNA for the CDR3: TGCAGCTATCGACAGGGGCTCCCCTCCACAGATACGCAGTATTTT.

This clonotype has ten or more counts. The V call is TRBV11-1, the J call TRBJ2-7, with 13 nucleotides matching TRBD2. The V gene end was trimmed by 0 bases and the J gene end by 6 bases; junction bases not matched to a gene: 2. The V gene's germline CDR1 is SGHAT and CDR2 FQDESV (reference sequence). There are 15 residues in the CDR3. CDR3 loop: CASSLATSGGIEQYF. The CDR3, as DNA: TGTGCCAGCAGCTTAGCGACTAGCGGGGGGATCGAGCAGTACTTC.

This chain uses TRBV19 with TRBJ1-6; D uncertain. V lost 4 bases to trimming and J lost 6 bases, with 4 bases between them. From germline, CDR1 is LNHDA and CDR2 SQIVND (reference sequence). The CDR3 runs to 12 residues. The CDR3 coding sequence is TGTGCCAGTAGTAGCGGTAATTCACCCCTCCACTTT. Translation: CASSSGNSPLHF.

This clonotype was recorded a few times. V and J are TRBV29-1 and TRBJ1-1; D gene uncertain. CDR1 is SQVTM, CDR2 ANQGSEA, per germline. V lost 5 bases, J lost 8 bases, and 9 bases lay in between. The CDR3 runs to 10 residues. In DNA form, the CDR3 reads TGCAGCGTTAACACGGGGGAAGCTTTCTTT. As protein: CSVNTGEAFF.

As concerns this clonotype: Here the CDR3 omits its conserved ending phenylalanine or tryptophan, so a read error is the likely source. The chain combines TRBV11-2 with TRBJ1-1; tentative D call: TRBD1 (5 bases). CDR1 SGHAT and CDR2 FQNNGV come from the germline V gene. The CDR3 has 15 amino acids. In DNA form, the CDR3 reads TGTGTCAGCAGCTTGGGGACGAAGGCGAACACTGAAGCTTTCTCT. It yields the protein CVSSLGTKANTEAFS.

The gene calls are TRBV5-1 and TRBJ2-6; no clear D gene. V lost 0 bases to trimming and J lost 0 bases, with 22 bases between them. The CDR3 consists of 21 residues. CDR1 SGHRS and CDR2 YFSETQ come from the germline V gene. This CDR3 is CASSLGLVWQAAFSGANVLTF. In DNA form, the CDR3 reads TGCGCCAGCAGCTTGGGACTCGTTTGGCAGGCCGCTTTCTCTGGGGCCAACGTCCTGACTTTC. Full variable domain (outside the CDR3, taken from reference TRBV5-1 and TRBJ2-6): KAGVTQTPRYLIKTRGQQVTLSCSPISGHRSVSWYQQTPGQGLQFLFEYFSETQRNKGNFPGRFSGRQFSNSRSEMNVSTLELGDSALYLCASSLGLVWQAAFSGANVLTFGAGSRLTVL.

The rearrangement links TRBV11-3 to TRBJ1-5, with 7 bases that match TRBD1. The junction had 26 bases not matched to a gene; V was cut back by 0 bases and J by 6 bases. Germline V gives CDR1 SGHNT, CDR2 YENEEA. The CDR3 covers 22 residues. The DNA of the CDR3 is TGTGCCAGCAGCTTAGATAGGGAGAGCAGGACAGGTTTGAAGATGGTCAGTCAGCCCCAGCATTTT. This encodes CASSLDRESRTGLKMVSQPQHF.

This clonotype was counted many times. The J gene is TRBJ2-4, the V gene TRBV20-1; D is unresolved. Trimming removed 2 bases at V and 8 bases at J, with 13 bases between. Germline loops: CDR1 DFQATT, CDR2 SNEGSKA (reference sequence). This CDR3 contains 13 residues. CDR3 coding DNA: TGCAGTGCTAGAAGGCTCCTCAGTGACATTCAGTACTTC. Translation: CSARRLLSDIQYF.

This clonotype was seen at least ten times. The chain links TRBV3-1 to TRBJ2-1; D not certain. Germline values: CDR1 LGHDT, CDR2 YNNKEL (reference sequence). Deletions cut 2 bases from V and 4 bases from J, with 3 bases between. This CDR3 is built from 12 residues. Here the CDR3 reads CASSQRYNEQFF. CDR3 nucleotides: TGTGCCAGCAGCCAACGGTACAATGAGCAGTTCTTC.

There are many counts of this clonotype. This chain joins TRBV29-1 and TRBJ2-4, with D possibly being TRBD1 or TRBD2 (5 bases each). V lost 3 bases and J 0 bases, leaving 15 bases between the germline ends. CDR3 length: 16 residues. Germline CDR1 SQVTM, CDR2 ANQGSEA. CDR3 coding DNA: TGCAGCGTTGACTGTCAACGGGGCCGAGCCAAAAACATTCAGTACTTC. Translation: CSVDCQRGRAKNIQYF. Full variable domain (outside the CDR3, taken from reference TRBV29-1 and TRBJ2-4): SAVISQKPSRDICQRGTSLTIQCQVDSQVTMMFWYRQQPGQSLTLIATANQGSEATYESGFVIDKFPISRPNLTFSTLTVSNMSPEDSSIYLCSVDCQRGRAKNIQYFGAGTRLSVL.

The chain carries TRBV14 and TRBJ1-2, with no clear D. CDR1 is SGHDN, CDR2 FVKESK, per germline. The CDR3 is 13 amino acids. With 1 base removed from V and 8 bases from J, the gap between germline ends came to 11 bases. The CDR3 spells CASSQVYVRGYTF. In DNA, the CDR3 is TGTGCCAGCAGCCAAGTTTATGTGAGGGGCTACACCTTC.

The V and J genes are TRBV19 and TRBJ2-7; 8 nucleotides line up with TRBD2. The germline V gene has CDR1 LNHDA and CDR2 SQIVND (reference sequence). With V trimmed by 0 bases and J by 2 bases, 6 bases remained unmatched. This CDR3 region has 16 residues. CDR3 loop: CASSIDETSATYEQYF. CDR3 bases: TGTGCCAGTAGTATAGACGAGACTAGCGCGACCTACGAGCAGTACTTC.

The genes are TRBV21-1 and TRBJ1-6; the table gives TRBD1 as D, unverified against the DNA. TRBV21-1 is deemed a pseudogene. There are 15 residues in the CDR3. CDR3 in DNA: TGTGCCAGCAGCAACCGGGGGGCGCAGGATTCACCCCTCCACTTT. Translating gives CASSNRGAQDSPLHF.

Here the CDR3 reads CASRTGLGANEKLFF. As DNA, the CDR3 is TGTGCCAGCAGGACCGGCCTGGGGGCTAATGAAAAACTGTTTTTT. V usage is TRBV7-9 and J usage is TRBJ1-4, with a possible D match to TRBD1 (5 bases). Looked up from germline, CDR1 is SEHNR and CDR2 is FQNEAQ (reference sequence). Trimming took off 6 bases at V and 3 bases at J, with 14 bases between the two ends. This CDR3 comprises 15 residues.

At least ten counts were recorded for this clonotype. The V gene is TRBV28, the J gene TRBJ2-2; D gene unclear. V was clipped by 4 bases and J by 9 bases, with 6 bases between them. The V gene's germline CDR1 is MDHEN and CDR2 SYDVKM. The CDR3 contains 11 residues. The CDR3 sequence: CASSSIRELFF. The CDR3 DNA follows: TGTGCCAGCAGTTCCATCCGGGAGCTGTTTTTT.

This clonotype was seen once. Mismatch with germline at one junction end may stem from a read error. The V gene is TRBV7-2, the J gene TRBJ2-5, with TRBD2 as a possible D gene (5 bases). The CDR3 consists of 13 residues. CDR1 is SGHTA and CDR2 is FQGNSA in the germline V gene. The CDR3 sequence: CVSSPGVQETQYF. The CDR3 region has the DNA TGTGTCAGCAGCCCCGGGGTCCAAGAGACCCAGTACTTC.

There are many counts of this clonotype. The rearrangement joins TRBV6-2 or TRBV6-3 to TRBJ1-1; possibly TRBD1 for D (6 bases). V lost 4 bases to trimming and J lost 4 bases, with 22 bases between them. The germline V gene has CDR1 MNHEY and CDR2 SVGEGT. CDR3 length: 17 residues. This chain's CDR3 is CASSSRTVSSPSTEAFF. Here the CDR3 DNA reads TGTGCCAGCAGTTCCCGGACAGTTTCCTCTCCCTCCACTGAAGCTTTCTTT.